The 29 T cell receptor beta chains reported below all come from one sample, sequenced in a study of chemoradiotherapy in HPV16-positive cancers. Clones were read by immunoSEQ multiplex PCR, and TCRdb kept only the in-frame ones, dropping some. The data hold about 9,700 clones, with 91% observed a single time. The material was blood, obtained from a patient who underwent chemoradiotherapy. All receptors derive from a human donor with HPV-associated anogenital cancer.

V usage is TRBV18 and J usage is TRBJ2-7; 9 bases align to TRBD1. Germline CDR1 is KGHSH and CDR2 is LQKENI. Unmatched junction bases numbered 6, after V lost 3 bases and J lost 0 bases. CDR3 length: 16 amino acids. As DNA, the CDR3 is TGTGCCAGCTCACCCCTCCGGGACAGGGACTCCTACGAGCAGTACGTC. Translation gives CASSPLRDRDSYEQYV.

The chain carries TRBV6-1 and TRBJ2-7; no definite D call. This CDR3 is built from 14 residues. Germline-derived CDR1 and CDR2 are MNHNS and SASEGT. Trimming shortened V by 2 bases and J by 0 bases, and 8 bases separated the two germline ends. The DNA for the CDR3 is TGTGCCAGCAGTGAAAGGGTAGGCTCCTACGAGCAGTACTTC. Protein: CASSERVGSYEQYF.

Here the CDR3 reads CASGLVRSGQGADTQYF. As DNA, the CDR3 is TGTGCTAGTGGTTTGGTACGGTCGGGACAGGGGGCAGATACGCAGTATTTT. This chain connects TRBV12-5 to TRBJ2-3, with TRBD1 identical over 11 bases. The ends lost 0 bases at V and 4 bases at J; junction bases unmatched: 6. This CDR3 spans 17 amino acids. Germline CDR1 reads LGHNT; CDR2 reads FRNRAP.

The chain combines TRBV10-3 with TRBJ1-2; possibly TRBD1 for D (5 bases). This CDR3 contains 14 residues. V lost 0 bases and J 8 bases, leaving 13 bases between the germline ends. CDR1 and CDR2 from the germline V gene are ENHRY and SYGVKD. The CDR3 is CAISESPRGDGYTF. The DNA for the CDR3 is TGTGCCATCAGTGAGTCCCCGCGGGGGGACGGCTACACCTTC.

The chain links TRBV5-4 to TRBJ1-2, with 9 bases matching TRBD1. CDR3 length equals 15 residues. Per the germline V gene, CDR1 is SGHNT and CDR2 is YYREEE (reference sequence). Trimming cost V 2 bases and J 6 bases; bases outside gene matches: 8. The DNA of the CDR3 is TGTGCCAGCAGCTTTGTTACAGGGGGCCTGGATGGCTACACCTTC. Its translation is CASSFVTGGLDGYTF. The variable domain in full, completed from reference TRBV5-4 and TRBJ1-2, reads ETGVTQSPTHLIKTRGQQVTLRCSSQSGHNTVSWYQQALGQGPQFIFQYYREEENGRGNFPPRFSGLQFPNYSSELNVNALELDDSALYLCASSFVTGGLDGYTFGSGTRLTVV.

The chain employs TRBV7-1 and TRBJ2-5; 8 nucleotides align to TRBD2. TRBV7-1 is given ORF status, its function remaining uncertain. With V trimmed by 5 bases and J by 2 bases, 13 bases remained unmatched. The CDR3 is 17 residues long. As DNA, the CDR3 is TGTGCCAGCAGCCCCCAAACCGGGGGGGCGGAACAAGAGACCCAGTACTTC. Its translation is CASSPQTGGAEQETQYF.

This chain connects TRBV9 to TRBJ1-2; no clear D gene. Per the germline V gene, CDR1 is SGDLS and CDR2 is YYNGEE. V was trimmed by 4 bases and J by 6 bases, leaving 25 bases between them. The CDR3 has 17 residues. CDR3 coding DNA: TGTGCCAGCAGCAGAGGACCCTTTGACACGACGTTAGATGGCTACACCTTC. This sequence encodes CASSRGPFDTTLDGYTF.

The gene calls are TRBV6-1 and TRBJ1-5; 10 bases are a match to TRBD1. The V and J ends lost 0 bases and 7 bases, in that order; junction bases with no gene match: 12. The CDR3 runs 18 residues. Germline V gene lookup returns CDR1 MNHNS and CDR2 SASEGT. The CDR3 bases are TGTGCCAGCAGTGAAGCAAGGAAAATGGGACAGGGGAGCCAGCCCCAGCATTTT. Protein sequence: CASSEARKMGQGSQPQHF.

The chain employs TRBV6-1 and TRBJ2-2; D is possibly TRBD2 (5 bases). CDR3 size: 12 residues. The germline gives CDR1 MNHNS, CDR2 SASEGT. V dropped 7 bases and J dropped 6 bases, with 9 bases sitting between them. The CDR3 sequence: CASIRGSGELFF. CDR3 nucleotide sequence: TGTGCCAGCATCCGGGGATCCGGGGAGCTGTTTTTT.

The chain has TRBV5-1 and TRBJ1-1, with D unresolved. CDR1 and CDR2 (germline): SGHRS, YFSETQ. V was cut by 4 bases and J by 0 bases, with 13 bases left in between. CDR3 length equals 15 residues. The CDR3 DNA reads as TGCGCCAGCAGCCTGGATGGGAGCCTGAACACTGAAGCTTTCTTT. It specifies CASSLDGSLNTEAFF.

To note about this clone: At one of its ends the junction is not consistent with the germline gene, which may arise from a read error. This chain uses TRBV2 with TRBJ1-1; D ambiguous. CDR1 is SNHLY and CDR2 is FYNNEI in the germline V gene. CDR3 size: 12 residues. The CDR3 here is CASSEDGRIRRF. The CDR3 bases are TGTGCCAGCAGTGAGGATGGGAGAATCAGGCGATTT.

This rearrangement joins TRBV6-1 to TRBJ2-2; D call uncertain. CDR3 length: 14 amino acids. Germline-derived CDR1 and CDR2 are MNHNS and SASEGT. V dropped 4 bases and J dropped 1 base, with 7 bases sitting between them. CDR3 amino acids: CASSARGNTGELFF. The CDR3 DNA is TGTGCCAGCAGTGCGCGAGGGAACACCGGGGAGCTGTTTTTT.

This chain links TRBV2 with TRBJ2-2; D may be TRBD1 or TRBD2 (6 bases each). Germline V gene data show CDR1 as SNHLY and CDR2 as FYNNEI. With 3 bases removed from V and 7 bases from J, the gap between germline ends came to 15 bases. The CDR3 is 15 amino acids. The CDR3, as DNA: TGTGCCAGCAGTGACAGGGGAGGCGAATACGGGGAGCTGTTTTTT. This codes for CASSDRGGEYGELFF.

The chain links TRBV7-6 to TRBJ2-1; 12 positions agree with TRBD2. This CDR3 has 17 residues. V trimming: 2 bases; J trimming: 3 bases; junction bases outside the gene matches: 5. Germline CDR1 is SGHVS and CDR2 is FNYEAQ. In nucleotides, the CDR3 is TGTGCCAGCAGCTTAACTAGCGGGGGGCGAGTCTACAATGAGCAGTTCTTC. Translation: CASSLTSGGRVYNEQFF. Filled out from reference TRBV7-6 and TRBJ2-1, the complete variable domain reads GAGVSQSPRYKVTKRGQDVALRCDPISGHVSLYWYRQALGQGPEFLTYFNYEAQQDKSGLPNDRFSAERPEGSISTLTIQRTEQRDSAMYRCASSLTSGGRVYNEQFFGPGTRLTVL.

This chain uses TRBV30 with TRBJ2-7; D is unresolved. Germline V gene sequence: CDR1 GTSNPN, CDR2 SVGIG (reference sequence). The CDR3 has 14 residues. The V end was cut by 0 bases, the J end by 5 bases, with 14 bases between. The CDR3 DNA follows: TGTGCCTGGAGTGTACGGCGGCAGACCCACGAGCAGTACTTC. It specifies CAWSVRRQTHEQYF.

The rearrangement joins TRBV6-6 to TRBJ1-5, with D maybe TRBD1 (5 bases). CDR1 and CDR2 from the germline V gene are MNHNY and SVGAGI (reference sequence). The V gene lost 0 bases and the J gene lost 4 bases, with 7 bases spanning the gap. This CDR3 spans 14 amino acids. Here the CDR3 DNA reads TGTGCCAGCAGTTACTCGGGGGAGAATCAGCCCCAGCATTTT. Translation gives CASSYSGENQPQHF.

The chain joins TRBV27 to TRBJ2-3, with D possibly being TRBD1 (5 bases). The CDR3 is made up of 13 amino acids. CDR1 is MNHEY and CDR2 is SMNVEV in the germline V gene (reference sequence). V was pared by 3 bases and J by 4 bases, with 8 bases between. CDR3 region: CASSFRVADTQYF. CDR3 nucleotide sequence: TGTGCCAGCAGTTTCAGGGTGGCAGATACGCAGTATTTT.

The J gene is TRBJ2-3, the V gene TRBV11-2, with TRBD2 identical over 7 bases. CDR3 length: 14 residues. Germline CDR1 and CDR2: SGHAT and FQNNGV. Trimming took 0 bases from V and 12 from J; bases not matched to a gene: 9. DNA for the CDR3: TGTGCCAGCAGCTTAGATTATAGAGGACTAGACCAGTATTTT. Protein sequence: CASSLDYRGLDQYF.

The chain is built from TRBV12-5 and TRBJ1-5; 7 nucleotides line up with TRBD1. After removal of 1 base from V and 9 bases from J, the junction contained 3 bases not matched to a gene. This CDR3 has 13 residues. Germline CDR1 LGHNT, CDR2 FRNRAP. The CDR3 is CASGLGQGTPQHF. The CDR3 DNA reads TGTGCTAGTGGTTTGGGACAGGGCACGCCCCAGCATTTT.

The chain has TRBV11-2 and TRBJ1-1; D not certain. Trimming removed 1 base at V and 6 bases at J, with 9 bases between. CDR1 and CDR2 (germline): SGHAT, FQNNGV. The CDR3 covers 13 residues. CDR3 in amino acids: CASSLVSGAEAFF. For the CDR3, the DNA is TGTGCCAGCAGCTTAGTATCCGGCGCTGAAGCTTTCTTT.

The chain recombines TRBV5-4 with TRBJ2-5; TRBD2 is a possible D gene (6 bases). With 3 bases removed from V and 2 bases from J, the gap between germline ends came to 11 bases. Per germline, CDR1 SGHNT and CDR2 YYREEE (reference sequence). There are 14 residues in the CDR3. CDR3 sequence reads: CASSWTTTQETQYF. In DNA form, the CDR3 reads TGTGCCAGCAGCTGGACTACCACACAAGAGACCCAGTACTTC.

This rearrangement joins TRBV5-1 to TRBJ1-1; D remains ambiguous. Germline V CDR1 and CDR2: SGHRS, YFSETQ. Trimming removed 0 bases from V and 0 bases from J, with 12 bases in between. This CDR3 has 16 amino acids. The CDR3, as DNA: TGCGCCAGCAGCTTGGGGGGAGGGTACATGAACACTGAAGCTTTCTTT. Translation: CASSLGGGYMNTEAFF.

V is TRBV5-1 and J is TRBJ2-3; 8 bases fit TRBD2. The CDR3 length is 15 residues. CDR1 SGHRS and CDR2 YFSETQ come from the germline V gene. J lost 0 bases, V lost 4 bases, and 4 bases had no gene match. CDR3 in DNA: TGCGCCAGCAGCCGGACTAGCCCTAGCACAGATACGCAGTATTTT. Translation: CASSRTSPSTDTQYF.

In its sample, this clone was seen once. The chain joins TRBV29-1 to TRBJ1-4; perhaps TRBD1 as D (5 bases). There are 14 residues in the CDR3. Germline values: CDR1 SQVTM, CDR2 ANQGSEA. V was pared by 7 bases and J by 8 bases, with 20 bases between. Written as DNA, the CDR3 is TGCAGCGCTCAAGGTGGGGGGGACGGCGAAAAACTGTTTTTT. Translated: CSAQGGGDGEKLFF.

This chain uses TRBV6-1 with TRBJ2-1; D is unresolved. This CDR3 has 15 residues. Trimming took off 2 bases at V and 1 base at J, with 9 bases between the two ends. Looked up from germline, CDR1 is MNHNS and CDR2 is SASEGT. In DNA form, the CDR3 reads TGTGCCAGCAGTGAAATCACAGTTTCCTACAATGAGCAGTTCTTC. Encoded protein: CASSEITVSYNEQFF.

This clone was detected only once. The DNA of the CDR3 is TGTGCCAGCAGTGGCCGTGGGTGGGGGAATGAAAAACTGTTTTTT. Amino acid sequence: CASSGRGWGNEKLFF. V is TRBV2 and J is TRBJ1-4; D may be TRBD1 (5 bases). Trimming took 4 bases from V and 5 from J, leaving 14 bases between them. This CDR3 is built from 15 residues. Germline lookup yields CDR1 SNHLY and CDR2 FYNNEI.

This clone was recorded a few times. The genes are TRBV18 and TRBJ2-7, with D maybe TRBD2 (6 bases). The V gene's germline CDR1 is KGHSH and CDR2 LQKENI. Between the trimmed V and J ends, which lost 2 bases and 0 bases, there was a span of 8 bases. The CDR3 is 14 residues long. This CDR3 is CASSPVGSSYEQYF. The CDR3 bases are TGTGCCAGCTCACCAGTCGGGAGCTCCTACGAGCAGTACTTC.

V gene TRBV7-9 combines with J gene TRBJ2-7, with D hard to call. CDR1 and CDR2 from the germline V gene are SEHNR and FQNEAQ (reference sequence). The CDR3 runs 13 residues. V was pared by 0 bases and J by 3 bases, with 6 bases between. For the CDR3, the DNA is TGTGCCAGCAGCTTAGCGAACAACTACGAGCAGTACTTC. Its translation is CASSLANNYEQYF.

This clone was picked up one time. This chain joins TRBV6-5 and TRBJ1-1; a possible D gene is TRBD1 (6 bases). The CDR3 is 11 residues long. The ends were cut back, 4 bases at V and 8 bases at J, with 8 bases in the middle. Germline V gives CDR1 MNHEY, CDR2 SVGAGI. The CDR3 loop reads CASSFDREAFF. For the CDR3, the DNA is TGTGCCAGCAGTTTTGACAGGGAAGCTTTCTTT.